Below, one TCR beta chain is given with its context. This clonotype was observed many times. Which antigen it targets is not known. Within one base of it there is no much larger clone, and no base qualities were kept. The library was prepared using 5' RACE. TCRdb records NextSeq 500 as the sequencer. To allow correction of PCR and sequencing errors, the TCR library protocol tagged every TCR cDNA molecule with a unique molecular identifier. In the paper's pipeline: TCR identification, UMI-based error correction and CDR3 extraction were performed with Decombinator tools. TCRs above a frequency of 2 per 1,000, corresponding to the top 1% of the tumor frequency distribution, were defined as expanded. Renyi diversity was computed with the R vegan package after each repertoire had been subsampled 100 times to 5,000 TCRs. CDR3 similarity networks were constructed using string-kernel similarity of amino acid triplets, with links drawn between CDR3s whose pairwise similarity was above 0.82. TCRdb's own reprocessing of the public reads used fastp at Q25 and MiXCR and kept productive beta chains. All rows with the same CDR3 protein become a single entry with the most common DNA and genes. V and J calls and clone size were set by TCRdb, not the authors. The sample records tens of thousands of distinct CDR3 sequences, approximately 3.1% of which are singletons. The ten largest make up under 40% of the sample.

CDR1 SQVTM and CDR2 ANQGSEA were looked up in the germline V gene. The junction carries 13 bases between V and J, which are trimmed by 1 base and 4 bases respectively. Spanning cysteine to phenylalanine, the CDR3 consists of 15 amino acids. The DNA shown is the 45-base CDR3, in frame from base 1. The source of the sample is a study of spatial heterogeneity in lung cancer (dated by TCRdb to the late 2010s). For the wider study: More beta-chain than alpha-chain transcripts were consistently detected, likely reflecting higher beta-chain transcript abundance. Nonsynonymous mutation counts, determined by whole-exome sequencing of tumor tissue, were related to TCR repertoire features. In non-small cell lung cancer, the study made a quantitative comparison of TCR alpha and beta repertoires among multiple tumor regions, matched nontumor lung and blood. Both alpha and beta chains were TCR-sequenced in approximately 220 tumor regions, approximately 67 matched nontumor lung samples and 55 to 60 PBMC samples obtained at surgery. In the raw uncorrected reads, each unique combination of TCR and UMI appeared on average more than ten times. Here is what the overall study found, with its caveats: Confirming at a functional level the hypothesis that regional TCRs recognize regional mutations was considered to require additional single-cell paired TCR alpha and beta sequencing.

This sample's time point label indicates: sample taken at primary tumor resection. Donors were 65 to 85 patients with early-stage, untreated non-small cell lung cancer from the lung TRACERx cohort. Whole RNA extracted from tumor and nontumor lung tissue, or from cryopreserved PBMC samples, was used for TCR sequencing without cell sorting. Only patients with enough RNA available from two or more tumor regions were chosen for TCR sequencing. A lung pathologist reviewed the tumor and adjacent nontumor lung specimens before the specimens were selected. Here the chain combines TRBV29-1 and TRBJ2-2; the D gene assignment is perhaps TRBD1 or TRBD2, with each matching 5 bases. Sample: normal lung tissue next to the tumor, taken at surgery. The source is a male donor with early-stage non-small cell lung cancer. The sequence in DNA is TGCAGCGTTGAAGGGGGGAGTAAGACCACCGGGGAGCTGTTTTTT. The resulting protein is CSVEGGSKTTGELFF.